This T cell receptor beta chain was recovered during a study of blood T cells in healthy people across ages. The total RNA that was extracted per sample amounted to at least 5.5 micrograms. A note on this clonotype: Its specificity is not known.

Overall study results and limits: Naive T cell percentage and TCR beta diversity correlated strongly. Researchers said unsorted PBMCs prevented a conclusive naive versus antigen-experienced comparison. Per million T cells, TCR beta diversity dropped roughly linearly as age increased.

V was shortened by 5 bases and J by 8 bases, with 18 bases between the two germline ends. CDR3 length: 14 residues. Germline V gene sequence: CDR1 SGHAT, CDR2 FQNNGV. It was with a sample-barcoded 5' primer and a J-beta primer mix that a second PCR of about 7 to 12 cycles was run. MiXCR, run by TCRdb on the 5' RACE reads, gives a single entry per CDR3 protein. The sample includes fewer than 1,000,000 distinct CDR3 sequences, roughly 44% of them seen just once. Sequenced input: blood. This chain connects TRBV11-2 to TRBJ1-2; TRBD1 might be the D (6 bases). This receptor was identified in a man aged 55 to 70 in good health. CDR3: CASSRSTGLGGYTF. The CDR3 DNA reads as TGTGCCAGCAGCCGCTCAACAGGGTTGGGGGGCTACACCTTC. Supplemented by reference TRBV11-2 and TRBJ1-2, the full variable domain reads EAGVAQSPRYKIIEKRQSVAFWCNPISGHATLYWYQQILGQGPKLLIQFQNNGVVDDSQLPKDRFSAERLKGVDSTLKIQPAKLEDSAVYLCASSRSTGLGGYTFGSGTRLTVV.